The present T cell receptor beta chain was sequenced within a study of blood T cell repertoires in COVID-19. The CDR3 has 14 residues. Germline V gene lookup returns CDR1 SNHLY and CDR2 FYNNEI. The germline V and J ends were trimmed by 7 bases and 8 bases, with 17 bases remaining between them. Using immunoSEQ multiplex PCR, the repertoire was profiled, and TCRdb retains in-frame clones only, with some absent. Of tens of thousands of clones in the sample, roughly 83% were seen once. The chain combines TRBV2 with TRBJ1-4; possibly TRBD1 for D (6 bases). The source material was peripheral blood. This clonotype originated in a man aged 80 or over with active or convalescent COVID-19. CDR3 region: CASNTGSGVEKLFF. CDR3 in DNA: TGTGCCAGCAACACCGGGTCAGGGGTAGAAAAACTGTTTTTT.